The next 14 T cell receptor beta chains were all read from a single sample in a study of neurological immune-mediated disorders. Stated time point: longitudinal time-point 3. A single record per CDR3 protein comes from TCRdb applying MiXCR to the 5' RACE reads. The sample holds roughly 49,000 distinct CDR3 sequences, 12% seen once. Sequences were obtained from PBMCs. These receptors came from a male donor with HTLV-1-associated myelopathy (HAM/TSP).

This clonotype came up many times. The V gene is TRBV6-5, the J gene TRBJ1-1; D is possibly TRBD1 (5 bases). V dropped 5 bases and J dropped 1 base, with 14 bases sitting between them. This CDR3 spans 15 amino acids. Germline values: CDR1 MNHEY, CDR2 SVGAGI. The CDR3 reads CASSGRDSQNTEAFF. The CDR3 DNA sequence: TGTGCCAGCAGTGGAAGGGACTCTCAGAACACTGAAGCTTTCTTT.

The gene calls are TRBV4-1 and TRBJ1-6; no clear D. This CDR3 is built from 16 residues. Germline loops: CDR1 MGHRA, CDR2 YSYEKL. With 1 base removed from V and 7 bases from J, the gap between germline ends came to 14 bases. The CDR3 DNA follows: TGCGCCAGCAGCCAAGTAGGACGGAGCAGGAATTCACCCCTCCACTTT. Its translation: CASSQVGRSRNSPLHF.

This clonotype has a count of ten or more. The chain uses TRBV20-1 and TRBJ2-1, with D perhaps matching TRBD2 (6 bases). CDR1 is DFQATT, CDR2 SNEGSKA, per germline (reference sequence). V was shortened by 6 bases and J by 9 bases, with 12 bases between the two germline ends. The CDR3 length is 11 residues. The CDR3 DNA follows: TGCAGTGCCACCGGGACTTTTGAGCAGTTCTTC. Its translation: CSATGTFEQFF.

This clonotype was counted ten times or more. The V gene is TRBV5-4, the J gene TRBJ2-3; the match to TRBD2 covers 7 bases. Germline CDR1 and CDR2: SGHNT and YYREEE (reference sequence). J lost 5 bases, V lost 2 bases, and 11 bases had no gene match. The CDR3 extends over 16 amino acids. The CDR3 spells CASSFRGRGIGDTQYF. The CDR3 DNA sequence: TGTGCCAGCAGCTTCCGTGGGCGGGGGATAGGAGATACGCAGTATTTT.

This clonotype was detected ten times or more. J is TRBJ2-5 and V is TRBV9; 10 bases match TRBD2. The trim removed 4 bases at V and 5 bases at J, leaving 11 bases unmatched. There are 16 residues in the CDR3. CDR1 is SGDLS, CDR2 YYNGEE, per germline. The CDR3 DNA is TGTGCCAGCAGCCCCGCTAGCGGGAGTCTTCCCGAGACCCAGTACTTC. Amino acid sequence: CASSPASGSLPETQYF.

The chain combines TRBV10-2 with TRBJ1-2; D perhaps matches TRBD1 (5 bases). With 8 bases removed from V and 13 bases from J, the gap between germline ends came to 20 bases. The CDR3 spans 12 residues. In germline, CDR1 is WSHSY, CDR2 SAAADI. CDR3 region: CASLRGGGYPTF. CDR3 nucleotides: TGCGCCAGCTTGAGGGGTGGGGGTTACCCCACCTTC.

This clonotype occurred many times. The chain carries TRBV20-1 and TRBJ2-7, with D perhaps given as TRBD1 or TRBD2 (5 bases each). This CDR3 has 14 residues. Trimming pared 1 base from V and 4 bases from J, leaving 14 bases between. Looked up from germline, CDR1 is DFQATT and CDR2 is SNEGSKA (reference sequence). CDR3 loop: CSARGGRGVYEQYF. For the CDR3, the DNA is TGCAGTGCTAGAGGGGGACGGGGAGTATACGAGCAGTACTTC.

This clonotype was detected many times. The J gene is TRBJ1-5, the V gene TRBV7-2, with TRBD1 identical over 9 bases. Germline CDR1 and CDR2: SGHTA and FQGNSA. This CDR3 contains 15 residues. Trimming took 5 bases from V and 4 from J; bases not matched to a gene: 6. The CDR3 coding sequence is TGTGCCAGCAGCCGCACAGGGGGCTGGAATCAGCCCCAGCATTTT. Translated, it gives CASSRTGGWNQPQHF.

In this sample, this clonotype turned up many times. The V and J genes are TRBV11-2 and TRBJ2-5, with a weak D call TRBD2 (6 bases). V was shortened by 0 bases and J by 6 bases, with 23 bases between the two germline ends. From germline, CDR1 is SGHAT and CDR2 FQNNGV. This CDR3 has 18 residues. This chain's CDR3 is CASSLESTGDRWVKTQYF. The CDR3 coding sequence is TGTGCCAGCAGCTTAGAATCCACGGGGGATCGATGGGTGAAGACCCAGTACTTC. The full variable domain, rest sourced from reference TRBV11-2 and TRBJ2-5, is EAGVAQSPRYKIIEKRQSVAFWCNPISGHATLYWYQQILGQGPKLLIQFQNNGVVDDSQLPKDRFSAERLKGVDSTLKIQPAKLEDSAVYLCASSLESTGDRWVKTQYFGPGTRLLVL.

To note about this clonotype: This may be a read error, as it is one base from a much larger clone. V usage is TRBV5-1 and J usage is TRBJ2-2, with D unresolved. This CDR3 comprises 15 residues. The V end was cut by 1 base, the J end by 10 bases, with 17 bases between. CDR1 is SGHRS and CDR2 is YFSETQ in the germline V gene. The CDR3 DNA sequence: TGCGCCAGCAGCTTGCCCCAAACGGCTCCCGTGGAGCTGTTTTTT. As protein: CASSLPQTAPVELFF.

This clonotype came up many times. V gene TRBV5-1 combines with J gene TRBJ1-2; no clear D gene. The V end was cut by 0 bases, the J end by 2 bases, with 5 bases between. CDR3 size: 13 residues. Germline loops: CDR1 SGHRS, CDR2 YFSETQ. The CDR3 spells CASSLDGNYGYTF. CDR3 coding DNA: TGCGCCAGCAGCTTGGACGGGAACTATGGCTACACCTTC. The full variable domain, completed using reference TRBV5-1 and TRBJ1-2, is KAGVTQTPRYLIKTRGQQVTLSCSPISGHRSVSWYQQTPGQGLQFLFEYFSETQRNKGNFPGRFSGRQFSNSRSEMNVSTLELGDSALYLCASSLDGNYGYTFGSGTRLTVV.

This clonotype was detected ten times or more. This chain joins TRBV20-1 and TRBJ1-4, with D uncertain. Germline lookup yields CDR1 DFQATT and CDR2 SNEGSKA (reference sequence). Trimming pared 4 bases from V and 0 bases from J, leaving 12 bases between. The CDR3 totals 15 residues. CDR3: CSATKGATTNEKLFF. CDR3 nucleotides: TGCAGTGCTACTAAAGGCGCAACAACTAATGAAAAACTGTTTTTT.

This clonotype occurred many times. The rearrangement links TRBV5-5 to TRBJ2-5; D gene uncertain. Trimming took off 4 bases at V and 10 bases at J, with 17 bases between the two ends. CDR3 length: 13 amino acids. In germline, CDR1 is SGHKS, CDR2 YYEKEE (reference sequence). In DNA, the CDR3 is TGTGCCAGCAGCGTATCAACTGGTGGGGACCAGTACTTC. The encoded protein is CASSVSTGGDQYF.

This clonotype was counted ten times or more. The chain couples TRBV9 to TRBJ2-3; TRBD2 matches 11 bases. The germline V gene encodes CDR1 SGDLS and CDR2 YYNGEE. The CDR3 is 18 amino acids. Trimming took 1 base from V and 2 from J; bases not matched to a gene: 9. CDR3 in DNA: TGTGCCAGCAGCGTAAAATCCGGGACTAGCGGCCCCACAGATACGCAGTATTTT. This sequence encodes CASSVKSGTSGPTDTQYF.